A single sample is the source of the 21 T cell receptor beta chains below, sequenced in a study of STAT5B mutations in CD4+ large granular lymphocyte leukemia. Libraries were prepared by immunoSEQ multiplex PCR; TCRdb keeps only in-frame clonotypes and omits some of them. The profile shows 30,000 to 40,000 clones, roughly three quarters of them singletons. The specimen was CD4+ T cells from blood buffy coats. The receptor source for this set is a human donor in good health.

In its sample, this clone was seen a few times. CDR3 sequence: CASSYYGEQFF. CDR3 DNA sequence: TGTGCCAGCAGTTACTACGGTGAGCAGTTCTTC. The chain joins TRBV6-5 to TRBJ2-1, with unresolved D. The CDR3 has 11 residues. Per the germline V gene, CDR1 is MNHEY and CDR2 is SVGAGI. Between the trimmed V and J ends, which lost 1 base and 9 bases, there was a span of 4 bases.

The CDR3 protein is CASSSDRSSGANVLTF. For the CDR3, the DNA is TGTGCCAGCAGCAGCGACCGGAGCTCTGGGGCCAACGTCCTGACTTTC. J is TRBJ2-6 and V is TRBV9; no clear D gene. CDR3 length equals 16 residues. The germline gives CDR1 SGDLS, CDR2 YYNGEE. Trimming removed 4 bases from V and 0 bases from J, with 11 bases in between.

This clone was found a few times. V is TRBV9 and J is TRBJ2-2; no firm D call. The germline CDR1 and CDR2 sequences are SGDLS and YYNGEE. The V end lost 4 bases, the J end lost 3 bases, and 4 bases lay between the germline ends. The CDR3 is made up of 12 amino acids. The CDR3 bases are TGTGCCAGCAGCCGCCACACCGGGGAGCTGTTTTTT. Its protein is CASSRHTGELFF.

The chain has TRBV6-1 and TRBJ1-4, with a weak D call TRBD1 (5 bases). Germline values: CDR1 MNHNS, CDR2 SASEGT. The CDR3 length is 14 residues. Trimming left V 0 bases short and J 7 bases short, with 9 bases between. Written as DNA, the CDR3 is TGTGCCAGCAGTGAAGCGGGGGGTGCTGAAAAACTGTTTTTT. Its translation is CASSEAGGAEKLFF.

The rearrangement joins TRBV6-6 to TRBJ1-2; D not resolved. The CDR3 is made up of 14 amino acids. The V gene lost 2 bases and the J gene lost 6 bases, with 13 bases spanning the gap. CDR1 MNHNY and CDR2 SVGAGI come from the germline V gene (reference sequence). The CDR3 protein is CASSYLELRDGYTF. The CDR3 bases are TGTGCCAGCAGTTACCTCGAACTGAGGGATGGCTACACCTTC.

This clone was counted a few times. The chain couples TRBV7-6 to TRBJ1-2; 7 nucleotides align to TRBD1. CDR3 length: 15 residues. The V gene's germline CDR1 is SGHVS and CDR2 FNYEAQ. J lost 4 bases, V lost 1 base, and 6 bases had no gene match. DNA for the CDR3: TGTGCCAGCAGCTTAGACGCAGGGGGGGTCTATGGCTACACCTTC. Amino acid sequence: CASSLDAGGVYGYTF.

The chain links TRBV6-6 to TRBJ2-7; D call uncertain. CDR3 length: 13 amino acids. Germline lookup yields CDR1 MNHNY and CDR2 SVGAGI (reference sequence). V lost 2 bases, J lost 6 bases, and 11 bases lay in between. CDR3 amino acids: CASSYPGRGEQYF. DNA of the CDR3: TGTGCCAGCAGTTACCCGGGTCGTGGCGAGCAGTACTTC.

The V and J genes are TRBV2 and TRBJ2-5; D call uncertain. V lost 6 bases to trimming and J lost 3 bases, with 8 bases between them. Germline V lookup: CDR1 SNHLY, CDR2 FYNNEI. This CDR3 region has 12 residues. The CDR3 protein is CASRPDKETQYF. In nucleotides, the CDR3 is TGTGCCAGCAGGCCCGATAAAGAGACCCAGTACTTC.

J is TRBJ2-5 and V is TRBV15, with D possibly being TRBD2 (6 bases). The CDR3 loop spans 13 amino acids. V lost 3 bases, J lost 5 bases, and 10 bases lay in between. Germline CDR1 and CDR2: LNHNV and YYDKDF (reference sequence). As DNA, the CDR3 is TGTGCCACCAGCAGCCCCGGGGGTGAGACCCAGTACTTC. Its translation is CATSSPGGETQYF. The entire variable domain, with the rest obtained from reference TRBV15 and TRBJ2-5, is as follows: DAMVIQNPRYQVTQFGKPVTLSCSQTLNHNVMYWYQQKSSQAPKLLFHYYDKDFNNEADTPDNFQSRRPNTSFCFLDIRSPGLGDTAMYLCATSSPGGETQYFGPGTRLLVL.

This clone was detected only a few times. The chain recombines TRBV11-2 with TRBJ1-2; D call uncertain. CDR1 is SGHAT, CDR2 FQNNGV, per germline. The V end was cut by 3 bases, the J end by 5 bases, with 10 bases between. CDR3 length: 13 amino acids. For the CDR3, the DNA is TGTGCCAGCAGCTTCTCCGGGAGTTATGGCTACACCTTC. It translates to CASSFSGSYGYTF.

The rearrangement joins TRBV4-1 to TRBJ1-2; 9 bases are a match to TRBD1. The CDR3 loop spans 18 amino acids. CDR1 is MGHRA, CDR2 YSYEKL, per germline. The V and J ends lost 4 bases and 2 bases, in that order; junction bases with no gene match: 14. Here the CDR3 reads CASSLTRSQGASNYGYTF. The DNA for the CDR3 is TGCGCCAGCAGCCTCACTCGATCACAGGGGGCTTCCAACTATGGCTACACCTTC.

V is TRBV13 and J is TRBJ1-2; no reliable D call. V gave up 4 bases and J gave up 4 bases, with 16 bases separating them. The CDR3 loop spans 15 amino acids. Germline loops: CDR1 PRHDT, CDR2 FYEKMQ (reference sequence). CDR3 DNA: TGTGCCAGCAGCTCCCTCTCCACGGCTGGCTATGGCTACACCTTC. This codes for CASSSLSTAGYGYTF.

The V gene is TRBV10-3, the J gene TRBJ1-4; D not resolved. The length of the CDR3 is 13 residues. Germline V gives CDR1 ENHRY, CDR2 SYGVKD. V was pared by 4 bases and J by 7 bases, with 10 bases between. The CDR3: CAISAEGGEKLFF. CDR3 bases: TGTGCCATCAGTGCCGAGGGTGGTGAAAAACTGTTTTTT.

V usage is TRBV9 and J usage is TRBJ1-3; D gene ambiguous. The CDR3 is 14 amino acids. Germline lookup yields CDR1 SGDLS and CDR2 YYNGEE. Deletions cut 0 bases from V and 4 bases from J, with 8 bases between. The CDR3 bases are TGTGCCAGCAGCGTAGTCCCAGACGGAAACACCATATATTTT. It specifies CASSVVPDGNTIYF.

This chain's CDR3 is CASSLGPGVPYEQYF. In nucleotides, the CDR3 is TGTGCCAGCAGTTTAGGTCCAGGGGTACCCTACGAGCAGTACTTC. The gene calls are TRBV28 and TRBJ2-7; maybe TRBD1 (6 bases). This CDR3 has 15 amino acids. V dropped 2 bases and J dropped 2 bases, with 13 bases sitting between them. Germline assignment: CDR1 MDHEN and CDR2 SYDVKM.

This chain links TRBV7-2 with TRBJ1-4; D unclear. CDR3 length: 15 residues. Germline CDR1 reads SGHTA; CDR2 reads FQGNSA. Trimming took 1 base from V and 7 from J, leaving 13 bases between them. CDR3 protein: CASSLGLSGGEKLFF. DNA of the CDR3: TGTGCCAGCAGCTTAGGACTCTCGGGCGGTGAAAAACTGTTTTTT.

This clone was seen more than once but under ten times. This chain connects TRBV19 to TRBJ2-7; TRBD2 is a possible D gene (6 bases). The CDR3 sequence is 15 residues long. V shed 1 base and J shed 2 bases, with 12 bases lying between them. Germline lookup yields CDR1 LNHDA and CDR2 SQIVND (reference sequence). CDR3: CASSIGGLSTYEQYF. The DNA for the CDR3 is TGTGCCAGTAGTATAGGGGGACTGTCTACCTACGAGCAGTACTTC.

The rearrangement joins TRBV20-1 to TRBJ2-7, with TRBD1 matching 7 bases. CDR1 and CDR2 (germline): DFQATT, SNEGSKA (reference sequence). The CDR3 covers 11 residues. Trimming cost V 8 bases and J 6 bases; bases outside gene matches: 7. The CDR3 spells CSTGTAIEQYF. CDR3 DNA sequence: TGCAGTACCGGGACAGCCATCGAGCAGTACTTC.

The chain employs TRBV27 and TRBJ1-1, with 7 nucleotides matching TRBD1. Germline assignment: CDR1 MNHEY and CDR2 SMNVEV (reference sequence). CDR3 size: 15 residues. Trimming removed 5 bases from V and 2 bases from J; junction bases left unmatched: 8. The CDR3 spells CASSPETGFNTEAFF. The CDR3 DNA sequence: TGTGCCAGCAGTCCGGAGACAGGGTTTAACACTGAAGCTTTCTTT.

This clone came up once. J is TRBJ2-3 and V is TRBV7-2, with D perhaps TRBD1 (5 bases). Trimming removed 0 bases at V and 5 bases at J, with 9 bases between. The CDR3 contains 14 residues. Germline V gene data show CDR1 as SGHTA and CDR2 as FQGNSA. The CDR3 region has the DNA TGTGCCAGCAGCTTAGCAGGGGTGGTAGATACGCAGTATTTT. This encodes CASSLAGVVDTQYF.

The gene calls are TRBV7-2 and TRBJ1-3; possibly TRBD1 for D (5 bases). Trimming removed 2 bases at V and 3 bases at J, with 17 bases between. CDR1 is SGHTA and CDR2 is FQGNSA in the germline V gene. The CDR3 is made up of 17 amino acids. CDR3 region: CASSLHGDPLGGNTIYF. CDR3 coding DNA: TGTGCCAGCAGCTTACATGGGGACCCATTGGGTGGAAACACCATATATTTT.